The text below deals with one T cell receptor (beta chain). The record originates from a study of T cell changes during pregnancy in multiple sclerosis. There are 13 residues in the CDR3. Germline V gene data show CDR1 as SQVTM and CDR2 as ANQGSEA. Unmatched junction bases numbered 11, after V lost 6 bases and J lost 7 bases. TCRdb keeps only in-frame clones here, not all; method: immunoSEQ multiplex PCR. This sample has fewer than 60,000 clones; approximately 94% occur once, and the top ten carry 0.25% to 0.4%. V usage is TRBV29-1 and J usage is TRBJ2-7; 8 bases map to TRBD1. The input for sequencing was CD4+ T cells from peripheral blood mononuclear cells, taken in the third trimester of pregnancy. This TCR was recovered from a female donor with multiple sclerosis, enrolled in a pregnancy study. The CDR3 nucleotides are TGCAGCGTCGGAGGACAGGGAGTGAGGGAGCAGTACTTC. Translating gives CSVGGQGVREQYF.